This T cell receptor (beta chain) originates from a study of Ad26.COV2.S vaccination and SARS-CoV-2 variants (dated by TCRdb to 2020 to 2023). Context from the whole study: Donors in the vaccine arm were drawn from COV1001, a multicentre, randomized, double-blind, placebo-controlled phase I-IIa trial testing Ad26.COV2.S in healthy adults. Blinding of investigators to trial group allocation was maintained during experiments and outcome assessment. Ad26.COV2.S was administered intramuscularly at a dose of 5x10^10 or 1x10^11 viral particles, either as one shot or as two shots given 56 days apart. A total of around 32 samples were included in the TCR-sequenced set, comprising around 19 Ad26.COV2.S vaccine recipients, 5 placebo recipients and 8 SARS-CoV-2 convalescent individuals. Participants in the trial were split at random into five groups of five each, receiving low-dose or high-dose Ad26.COV2.S once or twice, or else placebo on both occasions. TCRbeta repertoire sequencing was used to assess the specificity and breadth of SARS-CoV-2-reactive T cell receptors after Ad26.COV2.S vaccination.

The study at large found these results: Substantial breadth of spike-specific CD8+ and CD4+ T cell responses was reported after vaccination. Vaccine and placebo recipients had comparable non-spike TCR breadth, which fits with the vaccine containing only spike. Ad26.COV2.S recipients had higher spike-specific TCR breadth than placebo recipients (P = 0.0014). The study lacked the statistical power to compare responses across vaccine doses or regimens. According to the authors, total T cell responses may have been underestimated by the TCR breadth and depth analyses.

This clone has only one observation. Its recognized antigen is unknown. No quality values exist for individual bases; no much larger clone is one base distant. The sample's treatment or condition label is to be understood as: 19 received Ad26.COV2.S at low or high dose, single or two shots; about 5 received placebo; per-sample allocation not given. For vaccine and placebo recipients, repertoires were sequenced using samples collected on day 63 after the first injection. In Cohort 1b, roughly 25 adults aged 18-55 years were enrolled at a single site in Boston, USA, between 29 July and 7 August 2020. As a vaccine, Ad26.COV2.S was a replication-incompetent adenovirus type 26 vector that expressed a prefusion-stabilized SARS-CoV-2 spike protein derived from the original Wuhan strain. CDR1 and CDR2 are drawn from the germline V gene: SQVTM, ANQGSEA. V is clipped by 3 bases and J by 11 bases, and the sequence between their germline boundaries is 19 bases long. The CDR3 holds 13 amino acids from the cysteine to the phenylalanine. The kept DNA is CDR3 alone, 39 bases in frame from the first base.

TCRbeta CDR3 regions were sequenced with the immunoSEQ Assay. After extraction, genomic DNA underwent amplification by bias-controlled multiplex PCR, followed by high-throughput sequencing. On the authors' methods: To quantify the absolute abundance of each unique TCRbeta CDR3 region, sequences were collapsed and filtered. T cell fraction was estimated by normalizing TCRbeta template counts to usable DNA, with usable DNA measured through amplification of reference genes found in all nucleated cells. Repertoire TCRs were annotated as SARS-CoV-2-specific when V gene, CDR3 amino acid sequence and J gene were exactly matched to a known reactive TCR set. MIRA supplied the reference SARS-CoV-2 TCR set, which was filtered for enrichment in COVID-19-positive ImmuneCODE repertoires so that public or cross-reactive TCRs were removed. Drawing on the MIRA antigens, annotated TCRs were analysed further at the level of specific ORF or position within ORF. Breadth was defined as the number of annotated unique rearrangements divided by the total number of unique productive rearrangements, and depth was defined as the summed frequency of the annotated unique rearrangements. TCR breadth was compared between groups using two-sided Wilcoxon rank-sum tests. What TCRdb holds here is the immuneACCESS table cut down to in-frame rearrangements. Part of the clones is not present; checked against another copy, under half of the missing clones reflect an unresolved V gene, and the others are unexplained. Clonal size and the V and J genes are those of that table, whereas D and trimming came from the DNA. In all, the sample holds 300,000 to 400,000 clones, and 70% to 90% of those were seen once. 1.9% of the sample belongs to the ten largest clones.

This receptor chain uses TRBV29-1 and TRBJ1-1, with the D gene not confidently named. The starting material was peripheral blood, obtained in a trial of Ad26.COV2.S vaccine versus placebo. This sequence was found in a person aged 18-65 years who received the Ad26.COV2.S COVID-19 vaccine or a placebo. The DNA sequence is given as TGCAGCGTTGAGGTCGGGCCCGCCGGACGTGCTTTCTTT. Translated, this gives CSVEVGPAGRAFF.